This T cell receptor beta chain emerged from a study of vaccination effects on CD4 cells after COVID-19. Overall study context: The participants, recipients of two vaccine doses, got either BNT162b2 or mRNA-1273. Broader study findings: Healthy vaccinees' vaccine-induced clones included only 1 of 255 cross-reacting with common cold coronaviruses.

As concerns this clone: Its antigen is undetermined.

This CDR3 region has 11 residues. V lost 6 bases, J lost 4 bases, and 6 bases lay in between. From germline, CDR1 is ENHRY and CDR2 SYGVKD. Some clones are missing from TCRdb's copy, which holds only in-frame ones; the method was immunoSEQ multiplex PCR. The sample includes tens of thousands of clones, roughly three quarters of them seen just once. In the ViraFEST assay, antigen-specific CD4+ clonotypes were identified by expansion after peptide-pool stimulation. Subsequent to a culture period of roughly 11 days, CD4+ T cells were isolated. Vaccinated recipients, who were negative for nucleocapsid antibodies, had no history of SARS-CoV-2 infection. Researchers reported culturing approximately 1.8 million PBMC in each well, adding 8 to 10 IU/ml IL-2 and about 9.5 ug/ml peptides. A half-volume exchange with IL-2 medium occurred on days 3 and 7.

This receptor was taken from a human donor who received a COVID-19 vaccine. The chain joins TRBV10-3 to TRBJ1-1, with a weak D call TRBD1 (6 bases). Sequences were derived from CD4+ T cells from PBMCs cultured with HCoV-OC43 spike peptides, sampled before COVID-19 vaccination. Described subset: HCoV-OC43 spike overlapping peptide pool stimulation. CDR3 DNA sequence: TGTGCCATCAGAGGGGGCACTGAAGCTTTCTTT. Its protein is CAIRGGTEAFF.